The rows below give T cell receptor beta chains drawn from one sample of a study of CD8+ T cells in alopecia areata. Produced via immunoSEQ multiplex PCR; TCRdb's table is partial and in-frame only. The data contain more than 90,000 clones, more than 30% of them singletons. The material sequenced was CD4+ T cells sorted from blood. Every receptor here comes from a human donor with alopecia areata. Each CDR3 is given with its conserved first and last residue. D genes are given only for firm matches. Clone size, where shown, is once, few, many, or a class for clones that have expanded.

D gene	J gene	V gene	clone size	CDR3 protein	CDR3 DNA
NA	TRBJ1-1	TRBV29-1	NA	CSVGEGGNTEAFF	TGCAGCGTTGGGGAGGGGGGAAACACTGAAGCTTTCTTT
NA	TRBJ1-1	TRBV7-8	NA	CASSLVSSSYEAFF	TGTGCCAGCAGCTTAGTTTCCAGCTCCTACGAAGCTTTCTTT
NA	TRBJ2-5	TRBV29-1	NA	CSLDLLAGETQYF	TGCAGCCTTGACCTCCTGGCAGGGGAGACCCAGTACTTC
TRBD1	TRBJ2-1	TRBV30	NA	CACPTGESYNEQFF	TGTGCCTGTCCGACAGGGGAATCCTACAATGAGCAGTTCTTC
TRBD1	TRBJ2-5	TRBV23-1	NA	CASRAGGAKTQYF	TGCGCCAGCAGGGCAGGGGGCGCGAAGACCCAGTACTTC
NA	TRBJ2-7	TRBV29-1	few	CSVASQEGYEQYF	TGCAGCGTTGCAAGTCAGGAGGGCTACGAGCAGTACTTC
TRBD1	TRBJ2-2	TRBV29-1	NA	CSGRQGENTGELFF	TGCAGCGGGAGACAGGGAGAGAACACCGGGGAGCTGTTTTTT
NA	TRBJ1-1	TRBV28	NA	CASSPTGTGNTEAFF	TGTGCCAGCAGTCCCACTGGGACGGGGAACACTGAAGCTTTCTTT
TRBD1	TRBJ2-7	TRBV30	once	CAWSRDSHEQYF	TGTGCCTGGAGCAGGGACAGCCACGAGCAGTACTTT
TRBD1	TRBJ2-7	TRBV27	NA	CASSLVLGQGTYEQYF	TGTGCCAGCAGTCTAGTACTCGGACAGGGGACCTACGAGCAGTACTTC
NA	TRBJ2-5	TRBV27	NA	CASRSTGRGETQYF	TGTGCCAGCAGATCTACAGGGAGAGGAGAGACCCAGTACTTC
NA	TRBJ2-5	TRBV7-7	few	CASSPRPEGSRTQYF	TGTGCTAGCAGCCCACGACCGGAAGGGTCACGGACCCAGTACTTC
NA	TRBJ1-4	TRBV30	NA	CAWSPTATNEKLFF	TGTGCCTGGAGTCCTACAGCAACTAATGAAAAACTGTTTTTT
NA	TRBJ2-3	TRBV5-1	NA	CASSSQGFTDTQYF	TGCGCCAGCAGCTCACAGGGTTTCACAGATACGCAGTATTTT